Each of the 30 T cell receptor beta chains below was sequenced from the same sample in a study of shared clonotypes between healthy human individuals. Sequenced by immunoSEQ multiplex PCR; TCRdb stores in-frame clones only, minus some. Among some 2,500,000 clones, about 90% were seen once, and the ten largest hold 0.3% to 0.45%. The sample taken for sequencing was naive CD4+ T cells from PBMCs. Subset: CD45RA+ positively selected. These receptors all come from a man between 18 and 29 years old in good health. Some clones in this sample may be carry-over from other donors' samples.

This chain links TRBV5-1 with TRBJ2-1, with 15 bases matching TRBD2. This CDR3 is built from 18 residues. V lost 3 bases and J lost 5; bases outside the gene matches: 9. CDR1 SGHRS and CDR2 YFSETQ come from the germline V gene. The CDR3 region has the DNA TGCGCCAGCAGCTCGGGACTAGCGGGAGGTCGTTGGGACAATGAGCAGTTCTTC. This codes for CASSSGLAGGRWDNEQFF.

This chain connects TRBV19 to TRBJ2-2, with TRBD2 matching over 9 bases. Unmatched junction bases numbered 9, after V lost 9 bases and J lost 4 bases. The CDR3 is 15 amino acids. The V gene's germline CDR1 is LNHDA and CDR2 SQIVND (reference sequence). The CDR3, as DNA: TGTGCCAGCACGTGGGTAGCGGGGGTCACCGGGGAGCTGTTTTTT. This gives the protein CASTWVAGVTGELFF.

The V gene is TRBV4-2, the J gene TRBJ2-3; D gene uncertain. This CDR3 spans 14 amino acids. Trimming cost V 0 bases and J 3 bases, with 7 bases left between them. Germline CDR1 and CDR2: LGHNA and YNFKEQ. DNA of the CDR3: TGTGCCAGCAGCCAAGAAAGAGGAACAGATACGCAGTATTTT. Encoded protein: CASSQERGTDTQYF.

The V and J genes are TRBV28 and TRBJ1-4; tentatively, D is TRBD1 (5 bases). Trimming took 8 bases from V and 7 from J, leaving 17 bases between them. This CDR3 region has 14 residues. CDR1 is MDHEN, CDR2 SYDVKM, per germline. The CDR3 region is CASGHRLGGEKLFF. CDR3 nucleotide sequence: TGTGCCAGCGGACACAGGTTGGGGGGTGAAAAACTGTTTTTT. The full variable domain, its missing parts supplied by reference TRBV28 and TRBJ1-4, is DVKVTQSSRYLVKRTGEKVFLECVQDMDHENMFWYRQDPGLGLRLIYFSYDVKMKEKGDIPEGYSVSREKKERFSLILESASTNQTSMYLCASGHRLGGEKLFFGSGTQLSVL.

This clone has a single count. The chain links TRBV2 to TRBJ1-2, with TRBD1 matching over 8 bases. Germline CDR1 reads SNHLY; CDR2 reads FYNNEI. The CDR3 contains 15 residues. V lost 4 bases and J lost 5; bases outside the gene matches: 9. CDR3 residues: CASSGDRGEWYGYTF. CDR3 DNA sequence: TGTGCCAGCAGTGGAGACAGGGGCGAGTGGTATGGCTACACCTTC.

The J gene is TRBJ1-5, the V gene TRBV6-6, with TRBD1 identical over 8 bases. Trimming took 4 bases from V and 4 from J; bases not matched to a gene: 6. The germline V gene encodes CDR1 MNHNY and CDR2 SVGAGI (reference sequence). The CDR3 spans 15 residues. CDR3 DNA sequence: TGTGCCAGCAGTTGGACAGGGCAGGGGAATCAGCCCCAGCATTTT. As protein: CASSWTGQGNQPQHF.

The V call is TRBV5-6, the J call TRBJ2-5, with TRBD1 matching over 10 bases. V shed 1 base, J shed 4 bases, and the junction held 7 bases outside the gene matches. From germline, CDR1 is SGHDT and CDR2 YYEEEE. This CDR3 comprises 16 residues. The CDR3 protein is CASSLSDRGSPETQYF. The CDR3 bases are TGTGCCAGCAGCTTGTCGGACAGGGGGTCCCCAGAGACCCAGTACTTC.

The chain has TRBV18 and TRBJ1-1; 7 bases map to TRBD1. The CDR3 extends over 17 amino acids. CDR1 KGHSH and CDR2 LQKENI come from the germline V gene. The V gene end was trimmed by 2 bases and the J gene end by 6 bases; junction bases not matched to a gene: 15. The CDR3 DNA is TGTGCCAGCTCACCAAGTGAAGGGGGCCTGGGTAGCTCTGAAGCTTTCTTT. Residues: CASSPSEGGLGSSEAFF.

The chain carries TRBV6-1 and TRBJ1-3; no clear D. Trimming took 9 bases from V and 4 from J, leaving 13 bases between them. The length of the CDR3 is 13 residues. In germline, CDR1 is MNHNS, CDR2 SASEGT. CDR3: CASAPERGNTIYF. DNA for the CDR3: TGTGCCAGTGCCCCAGAGAGAGGAAACACCATATATTTT.

This clone appeared a single time. This chain connects TRBV11-2 to TRBJ2-1, with a possible D match to TRBD2 (6 bases). CDR3 length equals 16 residues. Germline-derived CDR1 and CDR2 are SGHAT and FQNNGV. The V end was cut by 1 base, the J end by 11 bases, with 21 bases between. The CDR3 nucleotides read TGTGCCAGCAGCTTAGTTCCGGCTAGCGCCTCGCGACAGCAGTTCTTC. Its translation is CASSLVPASASRQQFF.

This chain connects TRBV5-1 to TRBJ2-2; D is possibly TRBD1 (6 bases). The CDR3 extends over 15 amino acids. In germline, CDR1 is SGHRS, CDR2 YFSETQ. Between the trimmed V and J ends, which lost 7 bases and 3 bases, there was a span of 16 bases. CDR3 nucleotide sequence: TGCGCCAGCTTCCCACAGGGAATTGACACCGGGGAGCTGTTTTTT. This sequence encodes CASFPQGIDTGELFF. The variable domain in full, with the rest retrieved from reference TRBV5-1 and TRBJ2-2, is KAGVTQTPRYLIKTRGQQVTLSCSPISGHRSVSWYQQTPGQGLQFLFEYFSETQRNKGNFPGRFSGRQFSNSRSEMNVSTLELGDSALYLCASFPQGIDTGELFFGEGSRLTVL.

In its sample, this clone was seen once. The J gene is TRBJ1-1, the V gene TRBV19; D is ambiguous. The V gene lost 4 bases and the J gene lost 6 bases, with 12 bases spanning the gap. Germline lookup yields CDR1 LNHDA and CDR2 SQIVND (reference sequence). The CDR3 has 13 residues. This CDR3 is CASSTGVWAEAFF. In DNA form, the CDR3 reads TGTGCCAGTAGTACCGGGGTATGGGCTGAAGCTTTCTTT.

Remarks on this clone: This CDR3 is also generated by other DNA sequences in the sample. CDR3 amino acids: CASSLGAGETQYF. The CDR3 DNA follows: TGCGCCAGCAGCTTGGGGGCTGGGGAGACCCAGTACTTC. The J gene is TRBJ2-5, the V gene TRBV5-1, with no clear D. V dropped 0 bases and J dropped 5 bases, with 8 bases sitting between them. CDR1 and CDR2 (germline): SGHRS, YFSETQ. The CDR3 consists of 13 residues.

This chain uses TRBV6-5 with TRBJ2-5, with TRBD1 matching over 11 bases. J gave up 5 bases and V 1 base, and 3 bases lay outside the gene matches. The CDR3 totals 15 residues. Germline-derived CDR1 and CDR2 are MNHEY and SVGAGI. The CDR3 reads CASSYWTGGRETQYF. The DNA for the CDR3 is TGTGCCAGCAGTTACTGGACAGGGGGCCGGGAGACCCAGTACTTC.

The genes are TRBV5-1 and TRBJ2-2; tentative D call: TRBD2 (6 bases). There are 15 residues in the CDR3. V was trimmed by 4 bases and J by 3 bases, leaving 13 bases between them. The germline gives CDR1 SGHRS, CDR2 YFSETQ. The CDR3, as DNA: TGCGCCAGCAGCGGCCGTGGGACTTACACCGGGGAGCTGTTTTTT. It yields the protein CASSGRGTYTGELFF. The whole variable domain, remainder taken from reference TRBV5-1 and TRBJ2-2, is KAGVTQTPRYLIKTRGQQVTLSCSPISGHRSVSWYQQTPGQGLQFLFEYFSETQRNKGNFPGRFSGRQFSNSRSEMNVSTLELGDSALYLCASSGRGTYTGELFFGEGSRLTVL.

Of note for this clone: The same CDR3 is also encoded by other DNA sequences in this sample. CDR3 nucleotides: TGCGCCAGCAGCTTGTCGGGGGACACTGAAGCTTTCTTT. This sequence encodes CASSLSGDTEAFF. The J gene is TRBJ1-1, the V gene TRBV5-1; perhaps TRBD1 as D (5 bases). The germline V gene has CDR1 SGHRS and CDR2 YFSETQ. The CDR3 length is 13 residues. V dropped 1 base and J dropped 3 bases, with 7 bases sitting between them.

J is TRBJ1-1 and V is TRBV2; D unresolved. Trimming cost V 3 bases and J 10 bases, with 9 bases left between them. The CDR3 runs 11 residues. Germline-derived CDR1 and CDR2 are SNHLY and FYNNEI. The CDR3 is CASSEARGAFF. The CDR3 DNA reads TGTGCCAGCAGTGAGGCCCGGGGAGCTTTCTTT.

About this clone itself: Other nucleotide sequences in the sample specify the same CDR3. The chain joins TRBV9 to TRBJ2-2; no firm D call. CDR1 is SGDLS, CDR2 YYNGEE, per germline. V lost 2 bases and J 3 bases, leaving 2 bases between the germline ends. CDR3 length: 12 residues. CDR3 in amino acids: CASSVHTGELFF. CDR3 nucleotide sequence: TGTGCCAGCAGCGTTCACACCGGGGAGCTGTTTTTT.

The rearrangement uses TRBV2 and TRBJ2-2; 7 positions match TRBD1. V shed 6 bases, J shed 4 bases, and the junction held 11 bases outside the gene matches. Germline V gene data show CDR1 as SNHLY and CDR2 as FYNNEI. This CDR3 is 16 amino acids long. Here the CDR3 DNA reads TGTGCCAGCAGGGAGACGACAGGGTGGGGCACCGGGGAGCTGTTTTTT. This gives the protein CASRETTGWGTGELFF. Together with reference TRBV2 and TRBJ2-2, the CDR3 gives the full variable domain: EPEVTQTPSHQVTQMGQEVILRCVPISNHLYFYWYRQILGQKVEFLVSFYNNEISEKSEIFDDQFSVERPDGSNFTLKIRSTKLEDSAMYFCASRETTGWGTGELFFGEGSRLTVL.

The J gene is TRBJ1-4, the V gene TRBV19; D uncertain. Trimming removed 5 bases at V and 8 bases at J, with 12 bases between. The germline gives CDR1 LNHDA, CDR2 SQIVND (reference sequence). The CDR3 totals 13 residues. The CDR3 DNA follows: TGTGCCAGTAGTCGAAGCGGTAGGGAAAAACTGTTTTTT. Its protein product is CASSRSGREKLFF.

A remark on this clone: At the DNA level, this CDR3 is encoded by other sequences in the same sample as well. The rearrangement links TRBV28 to TRBJ2-5; D is undetermined. From germline, CDR1 is MDHEN and CDR2 SYDVKM. This CDR3 spans 13 amino acids. V was clipped by 3 bases and J by 5 bases, with 10 bases between them. CDR3 protein: CASSFPSRETQYF. In DNA form, the CDR3 reads TGTGCCAGCAGTTTCCCCTCAAGGGAGACCCAGTACTTC.

The chain is built from TRBV7-2 and TRBJ2-7; the D is unclear. The germline V and J ends were trimmed by 6 bases and 3 bases, with 9 bases remaining between them. This CDR3 has 12 residues. CDR1 is SGHTA and CDR2 is FQGNSA in the germline V gene. The CDR3 here is CASSRVLYEQYF. Here the CDR3 DNA reads TGTGCCAGCAGTCGGGTCCTCTACGAGCAGTACTTC.

This chain uses TRBV28 with TRBJ2-7, with D hard to call. Trimming took off 3 bases at V and 0 bases at J, with 9 bases between the two ends. CDR3 length: 14 residues. Germline values: CDR1 MDHEN, CDR2 SYDVKM. This CDR3 reads CASSFVSSSYEQYF. The DNA of the CDR3 is TGTGCCAGCAGTTTTGTCAGCAGCTCCTACGAGCAGTACTTC.

The chain combines TRBV5-1 with TRBJ1-4; tentative D call: TRBD1 (5 bases). From germline, CDR1 is SGHRS and CDR2 YFSETQ. V was clipped by 4 bases and J by 4 bases, with 11 bases between them. This CDR3 spans 14 amino acids. CDR3 in amino acids: CASSVQGLNEKLFF. In nucleotides, the CDR3 is TGCGCCAGCAGCGTTCAGGGACTTAATGAAAAACTGTTTTTT.

The rearrangement links TRBV5-1 to TRBJ1-2; D might be TRBD1 (6 bases). This CDR3 comprises 14 residues. The germline CDR1 and CDR2 sequences are SGHRS and YFSETQ. V was trimmed by 1 base and J by 6 bases, leaving 13 bases between them. In DNA form, the CDR3 reads TGCGCCAGCAGCTTGCTCGTCTCAGGGGATGGCTACACCTTC. Translation gives CASSLLVSGDGYTF.

The gene calls are TRBV6-5 and TRBJ1-3; the match to TRBD1 covers 7 bases. From germline, CDR1 is MNHEY and CDR2 SVGAGI. V lost 6 bases, J lost 5 bases, and 10 bases stayed unmatched. The CDR3 totals 15 residues. The DNA for the CDR3 is TGTGCCAGCAGAACCGGACAGGAGAGGAGAAACACCATATATTTT. Protein: CASRTGQERRNTIYF.

J is TRBJ2-1 and V is TRBV18; 15 bases line up with TRBD2. The V and J ends lost 1 base and 4 bases, in that order; junction bases with no gene match: 5. This CDR3 is built from 18 residues. Germline CDR1 and CDR2: KGHSH and LQKENI. The CDR3, as DNA: TGTGCCAGCTCACCACGAGGACTAGCGGGAGGGTCGTACAATGAGCAGTTCTTC. Amino acids: CASSPRGLAGGSYNEQFF. The whole variable domain, remainder taken from reference TRBV18 and TRBJ2-1, is NAGVMQNPRHLVRRRGQEARLRCSPMKGHSHVYWYRQLPEEGLKFMVYLQKENIIDESGMPKERFSAEFPKEGPSILRIQQVVRGDSAAYFCASSPRGLAGGSYNEQFFGPGTRLTVL.

The chain uses TRBV10-3 and TRBJ2-3; 12 nucleotides line up with TRBD2. Germline V gives CDR1 ENHRY, CDR2 SYGVKD. Trimming took 3 bases from V and 6 from J; bases not matched to a gene: 4. The CDR3 extends over 15 amino acids. CDR3 DNA: TGTGCCATCAGTGACCTAGCGGGAGGGGACGATACGCAGTATTTT. It is translated as CAISDLAGGDDTQYF.

The chain joins TRBV5-1 to TRBJ2-7, with D possibly matching TRBD2 (6 bases). Germline values: CDR1 SGHRS, CDR2 YFSETQ. V dropped 2 bases and J dropped 4 bases, with 19 bases sitting between them. The CDR3 runs to 16 residues. CDR3 in DNA: TGCGCCAGCAGCTTACCCCAAGGAGGGTTGGTATACGAGCAGTACTTC. Protein: CASSLPQGGLVYEQYF.

This sequence joins TRBV6-6 and TRBJ1-3; D unclear. This CDR3 contains 13 residues. Germline V gives CDR1 MNHNY, CDR2 SVGAGI (reference sequence). V shed 2 bases and J shed 8 bases, with 10 bases lying between them. CDR3 residues: CASSYTRSDTIYF. In DNA, the CDR3 is TGTGCCAGCAGTTACACGCGCAGCGACACCATATATTTT.